This TCR beta chain was documented in a study of TIL therapy for anti-PD-1-resistant metastatic lung cancer (TCRdb year 2021). Turning to the overall study: Tumors were collected before any PD-1/PD-L1 blockade, after which patients were given nivolumab, and patients who progressed were given lymphodepletion, an infusion of expanded TIL and IL-2. A median non-synonymous tumor mutation burden of over 1.2 mutations per megabase was determined across the cohort by whole-exome sequencing. Clonotypes were tracked across tumor, expanded TIL product and serial blood samples by T cell receptor beta sequencing of tumor and peripheral blood. Most of the cohort had lung adenocarcinoma, including a handful of EGFR-mutant tumors and two ALK-rearranged tumors, and half of the patients were either current or former smokers. A median age of around 58 years (range roughly 35-75) and a median tumor PD-L1 proportion score of more than 5% were recorded among enrolled patients.

What the research found in general, with its limitations: Clonotypes from the infused TIL partially replaced the baseline peripheral repertoire and then declined over months, and persistence showed no apparent association with response. The study protocol defined all tumor marker inferences as exploratory. The cohort was highly selected, including more treatment-naive, never-smoker and oncogene-addicted patients than is typical, which limits generalizability.

As to this clone: This clone's antigen is unknown. No base quality information exists; no much larger clone differs at one position.

CDR1 and CDR2 are read off the germline V gene (reference sequence) as MNHEY and SMNVEV. Its CDR3 holds 16 amino acids, cysteine through phenylalanine. CDR3 DNA only is kept here, 48 bases in frame from base 1. After removal of 4 bases from V and 4 bases from J, the junction retains 10 bases not matched to a gene. TCR beta CDR3 regions were amplified from genomic DNA with the immunoSEQ v3 hsTCRB kit using bias-controlled multiplex PCR. An Illumina NextSeq 500 was used to sequence the TCR libraries, reaching around 2.1 million read pairs at survey level or roughly 5-6.5 million at deep level. The published analysis was carried out like this. V, D and J genes were assigned, non-productive sequences were removed, and clonality was reported by immunoSEQ Analyzer software. Repertoires of infused TIL and blood were compared using productive Simpson clonality and the Morisita overlap index of productive TRB rearrangements. For each clone in blood, the absolute clonotype count was estimated by multiplying the lymphocyte count by the CD3+ fraction and by the clone's productive frequency. This is the immuneACCESS table as TCRdb keeps it, with only in-frame sequences that have V and J called. A part of the clones is gone; compared with another copy, unresolved V genes explain less than half, and the rest is unexplained. V, J and clone size were drawn from that table, and D and trimming were deduced from the DNA. For this sample there are some 60,000 clones; roughly 69% appear just once. The ten most abundant clones make up less than 8% of the sample.

Taken with the paper, the label for time point translates to: pre-treatment sample, taken before nivolumab and TIL therapy. Adults with stage 4 NSCLC were enrolled from late 2017 to early 2020 in a dual-center phase I trial. The samples were drawn from an open-label, single-arm phase I trial testing tumor-infiltrating lymphocyte therapy combined with nivolumab in advanced non-small cell lung cancer. Blood mononuclear cells were isolated from EDTA tubes by Ficoll gradient and were snap-frozen as pellets, and DNA was extracted with a Qiagen mini-prep kit. The receptor was derived from a person aged 25-85 years with non-small cell lung cancer. Sequenced material: blood, taken at baseline. The rearranged segments are TRBV27 and TRBJ1-2; TRBD1 lines up with 9 middle nucleotides. For the CDR3, the sequence is CASSSTRTGAPYGYTF. At the DNA level, the sequence is TGTGCCAGCAGTTCAACGCGGACAGGGGCCCCCTATGGCTACACCTTC.